This is a list of T cell receptor beta chains from one sample in a study of blood T cell repertoires in COVID-19. The repertoire was sequenced with immunoSEQ multiplex PCR; TCRdb's copy has only in-frame clones and lacks some. The sample lists some 190,000 clones, roughly three quarters occurring once. What was sequenced was PBMCs or T cells enriched from blood (not recorded which). Receptors were obtained from a man between 60 and 75 years old who had been exposed to COVID-19. CDR3s include the opening cysteine and the closing phenylalanine or tryptophan. The D gene is left open where the match is weak. Clone size is given for some rows only: seen once, a few or many times, or a class if the clone is expanded.

V gene: TRBV28
J gene: TRBJ2-3
D gene: TRBD1
clone size: .
CDR3 protein: CASSQPGQGADTQYF
CDR3 DNA: TGTGCCAGCAGTCAACCAGGACAGGGAGCAGATACGCAGTATTTT

V gene: TRBV19
J gene: TRBJ2-2
D gene: TRBD2
clone size: large
CDR3 protein: CASSISSGRSGELFF
CDR3 DNA: TGTGCCAGTAGTATATCTAGCGGGAGATCCGGGGAGCTGTTTTTT

V gene: TRBV24-1
J gene: TRBJ2-5
D gene: .
clone size: .
CDR3 protein: CATSESGYQETQYF
CDR3 DNA: TGTGCCACCAGTGAGTCAGGGTACCAAGAGACCCAGTACTTC

V gene: TRBV6-5
J gene: TRBJ2-1
D gene: TRBD2
clone size: .
CDR3 protein: CASSSHSGSPYNEQFF
CDR3 DNA: TGTGCCAGCAGTTCGCATAGCGGGAGTCCTTACAATGAGCAGTTCTTC

V gene: TRBV3-1/TRBV3-2
J gene: TRBJ2-3
D gene: .
clone size: .
CDR3 protein: CASSLNQDTQYF
CDR3 DNA: TGTGCCAGCAGCCTAAATCAGGATACGCAGTATTTT

V gene: TRBV4-1
J gene: TRBJ1-5
D gene: TRBD1
clone size: .
CDR3 protein: CASSPLQGYQPQHF
CDR3 DNA: TGCGCCAGCAGCCCTTTACAGGGGTACCAGCCCCAGCATTTT

V gene: TRBV20-1
J gene: TRBJ1-4
D gene: TRBD1
clone size: .
CDR3 protein: CSASDSGQGSEKLFF
CDR3 DNA: TGCAGTGCTAGTGACTCGGGACAGGGGTCTGAAAAACTGTTTTTT

V gene: TRBV27
J gene: TRBJ2-5
D gene: TRBD2
clone size: once
CDR3 protein: CASSNGGGRLAALQETQYF
CDR3 DNA: TGTGCCAGCAGTAACGGGGGAGGGCGACTAGCGGCTCTCCAAGAGACCCAGTACTTC

V gene: TRBV5-1
J gene: TRBJ1-4
D gene: TRBD1
clone size: .
CDR3 protein: CASSSGTGSEKLFF
CDR3 DNA: TGCGCCAGCAGTTCCGGGACAGGGAGCGAAAAACTGTTTTTT

V gene: TRBV5-1
J gene: TRBJ2-1
D gene: TRBD1
clone size: .
CDR3 protein: CASSPGQGSYNEQFF
CDR3 DNA: TGCGCCAGCAGCCCGGGACAGGGAAGTTACAATGAGCAGTTCTTC

V gene: TRBV19
J gene: TRBJ2-3
D gene: .
clone size: .
CDR3 protein: CASSMRRGSRTDTQYF
CDR3 DNA: TGTGCCAGTAGTATGAGGAGGGGTTCAAGGACAGATACGCAGTATTTT

V gene: TRBV2
J gene: TRBJ1-5
D gene: TRBD1
clone size: .
CDR3 protein: CASRRDRGGNQPQHF
CDR3 DNA: TGTGCCAGCAGGAGGGACAGGGGAGGCAATCAGCCCCAGCATTTT

V gene: TRBV7-2
J gene: TRBJ1-6
D gene: .
clone size: once
CDR3 protein: CASSLDSFLPLHF
CDR3 DNA: TGTGCCAGCAGCTTAGACTCCTTTTTGCCCCTCCACTTT

V gene: TRBV4-2
J gene: TRBJ1-6
D gene: .
clone size: .
CDR3 protein: CASSQDWGRLNSPLHF
CDR3 DNA: TGTGCCAGCAGCCAAGATTGGGGCAGATTAAATTCACCCCTCCACTTT

V gene: TRBV9
J gene: TRBJ1-3
D gene: .
clone size: few
CDR3 protein: CASSDRVGNTIYF
CDR3 DNA: TGTGCCAGCAGCGACAGGGTCGGAAACACCATATATTTT

V gene: TRBV19
J gene: TRBJ1-1
D gene: .
clone size: .
CDR3 protein: CASSIRAGKNTEAFF
CDR3 DNA: TGTGCCAGTAGTATTAGGGCAGGGAAGAACACTGAAGCTTTCTTT

V gene: TRBV28
J gene: TRBJ2-2
D gene: TRBD1
clone size: .
CDR3 protein: CASRGQGDTGELFF
CDR3 DNA: TGTGCCAGCAGGGGACAGGGGGACACCGGGGAGCTGTTTTTT

V gene: TRBV19
J gene: TRBJ1-5
D gene: .
clone size: .
CDR3 protein: CASSSRTNGYGQPQHF
CDR3 DNA: TGTGCCAGTAGTAGTAGGACAAACGGGTATGGTCAGCCCCAGCATTTT

V gene: TRBV5-1
J gene: TRBJ2-1
D gene: TRBD2
clone size: .
CDR3 protein: CASSGLVTNEQFF
CDR3 DNA: TGCGCCAGTTCGGGACTAGTAACAAATGAGCAGTTCTTC

V gene: TRBV19
J gene: TRBJ1-1
D gene: TRBD1
clone size: .
CDR3 protein: CASSPYLGTGSTEAFF
CDR3 DNA: TGTGCCAGTAGTCCCTACCTCGGGACAGGGTCCACTGAAGCTTTCTTT

V gene: TRBV4-2
J gene: TRBJ2-4
D gene: .
clone size: once
CDR3 protein: CASSQEARLAKNIQYF
CDR3 DNA: TGTGCCAGCAGCCAAGAAGCTCGACTAGCCAAAAACATTCAGTACTTC

V gene: TRBV6-2/TRBV6-3
J gene: TRBJ2-1
D gene: TRBD2
clone size: few
CDR3 protein: CASSSAGTSAQVRFF
CDR3 DNA: TGTGCCAGCAGTTCCGCCGGGACTAGCGCCCAGGTTCGGTTCTTC

V gene: TRBV6-2/TRBV6-3
J gene: TRBJ2-7
D gene: TRBD1
clone size: once
CDR3 protein: CASSYSGDSPYEQYF
CDR3 DNA: TGTGCCAGCAGTTACTCAGGGGACAGCCCCTACGAGCAGTACTTC

V gene: TRBV6-2/TRBV6-3
J gene: TRBJ1-4
D gene: .
clone size: .
CDR3 protein: CASSYSLGGSEKLFF
CDR3 DNA: TGTGCCAGCAGTTACTCGTTGGGAGGTTCTGAAAAACTGTTTTTT

V gene: TRBV19
J gene: TRBJ2-5
D gene: .
clone size: .
CDR3 protein: CASKPNSGGETQYF
CDR3 DNA: TGTGCCAGTAAACCCAATTCAGGGGGGGAGACCCAGTACTTC

V gene: TRBV6-5
J gene: TRBJ2-7
D gene: TRBD2
clone size: .
CDR3 protein: CASSPGLAGVYEQYF
CDR3 DNA: TGTGCCAGCAGTCCGGGACTAGCGGGAGTGTACGAGCAGTACTTC

V gene: TRBV29-1
J gene: TRBJ2-3
D gene: TRBD2
clone size: few
CDR3 protein: CSVPGRGLTDTQYF
CDR3 DNA: TGCAGCGTTCCCGGGAGGGGGTTAACAGATACGCAGTATTTT

V gene: TRBV6-1
J gene: TRBJ2-7
D gene: .
clone size: .
CDR3 protein: CASSESYEQYF
CDR3 DNA: TGTGCCAGCAGTGAATCGTACGAGCAGTACTTC

V gene: TRBV5-1
J gene: TRBJ2-3
D gene: TRBD1
clone size: .
CDR3 protein: CASSLDSGGLDTQYF
CDR3 DNA: TGCGCCAGCAGCTTGGATTCAGGGGGCCTGGATACGCAGTATTTT

V gene: TRBV4-3
J gene: TRBJ1-5
D gene: .
clone size: .
CDR3 protein: CASSQAAGSNQPQHF
CDR3 DNA: TGCGCCAGCAGCCAAGCGGCGGGAAGCAATCAGCCCCAGCATTTT

V gene: TRBV7-3
J gene: TRBJ1-5
D gene: TRBD1
clone size: .
CDR3 protein: CASSPGTGQPQHF
CDR3 DNA: TGTGCCAGCAGCCCGGGGACAGGGCAGCCCCAGCATTTT

V gene: TRBV27
J gene: TRBJ1-3
D gene: .
clone size: .
CDR3 protein: CASSLHGQGNTIYF
CDR3 DNA: TGTGCCAGCAGTCTTCATGGACAGGGAAACACCATATATTTT

V gene: TRBV2
J gene: TRBJ2-1
D gene: TRBD2
clone size: .
CDR3 protein: CASSESSASGSHYNEQFF
CDR3 DNA: TGTGCCAGCAGTGAATCGTCTGCTAGCGGGAGCCACTACAATGAGCAGTTCTTC

V gene: TRBV28
J gene: TRBJ2-7
D gene: TRBD1
clone size: .
CDR3 protein: CASSLGTGLVEQYF
CDR3 DNA: TGTGCCAGCAGTTTGGGGACAGGGCTCGTCGAGCAGTACTTC

V gene: TRBV19
J gene: TRBJ2-7
D gene: TRBD2
clone size: .
CDR3 protein: CASTQREADGLYEQYF
CDR3 DNA: TGTGCCAGTACTCAGCGGGAGGCCGACGGCCTTTACGAGCAGTACTTC

V gene: TRBV6-5
J gene: TRBJ2-1
D gene: .
clone size: .
CDR3 protein: CASTRWNEQFF
CDR3 DNA: TGTGCCAGCACCAGGTGGAATGAGCAGTTCTTC

V gene: TRBV27
J gene: TRBJ2-7
D gene: TRBD2
clone size: .
CDR3 protein: CASSWTSGSSEQYF
CDR3 DNA: TGTGCCAGCAGTTGGACTAGCGGGAGCTCCGAGCAGTACTTC

V gene: TRBV7-3
J gene: TRBJ2-2
D gene: .
clone size: .
CDR3 protein: CASSLFASRTTGELFF
CDR3 DNA: TGTGCCAGCAGCTTATTCGCTAGCAGAACCACCGGGGAGCTGTTTTTT

V gene: TRBV5-8
J gene: TRBJ1-1
D gene: .
clone size: .
CDR3 protein: CASSFTGNEAFF
CDR3 DNA: TGTGCCAGCAGCTTTACAGGCAATGAAGCTTTCTTT

V gene: TRBV24-1
J gene: TRBJ2-2
D gene: TRBD1
clone size: many
CDR3 protein: CATRGTGQGDSGELFF
CDR3 DNA: TGTGCCACCAGGGGGACGGGACAGGGTGACTCCGGGGAGCTGTTTTTT

V gene: TRBV30
J gene: TRBJ1-6
D gene: .
clone size: .
CDR3 protein: CAWSDRTPVGSPLHF
CDR3 DNA: TGTGCCTGGAGTGACCGGACTCCCGTGGGGTCACCCCTCCACTTT

V gene: TRBV7-8
J gene: TRBJ1-5
D gene: TRBD1
clone size: .
CDR3 protein: CASSRVPGQGVSSNQPQHF
CDR3 DNA: TGTGCCAGCAGCCGCGTTCCGGGACAGGGGGTCTCTAGCAATCAGCCCCAGCATTTT

V gene: TRBV4-1
J gene: TRBJ2-5
D gene: TRBD2
clone size: .
CDR3 protein: CASSLLLAGGETQYF
CDR3 DNA: TGCGCCAGCAGCCTACTTCTAGCGGGAGGAGAGACCCAGTACTTC

V gene: TRBV7-3
J gene: TRBJ1-2
D gene: TRBD1
clone size: .
CDR3 protein: CASSARMGQGLHGYTF
CDR3 DNA: TGTGCCAGCAGCGCAAGAATGGGACAGGGGCTCCATGGCTACACCTTC

V gene: TRBV5-1
J gene: TRBJ1-1
D gene: .
clone size: few
CDR3 protein: CASSLARGMTEAFF
CDR3 DNA: TGCGCCAGCAGCTTGGCAAGGGGCATGACTGAAGCTTTCTTT

V gene: TRBV4-1
J gene: TRBJ2-3
D gene: .
clone size: once
CDR3 protein: CASSQGPGADTQYF
CDR3 DNA: TGCGCCAGCAGCCAAGGTCCAGGGGCAGATACGCAGTATTTT

V gene: TRBV27
J gene: TRBJ2-7
D gene: .
clone size: .
CDR3 protein: CASGLTDAYEQYF
CDR3 DNA: TGTGCCAGCGGATTGACAGATGCCTACGAGCAGTACTTC